The 10 T cell receptor beta chains below all came from one sample that was sequenced in a study of metastatic and nonmetastatic thyroid tumors. Patients underwent thyroid surgery, and none had received any treatment before it. Via MiXCR, TCRdb re-called the PCR reads. The sample holds 40,000 to 50,000 clones, less than 5% seen once. Sequencing input: blood. The receptors derive from a female donor with papillary thyroid cancer or a benign thyroid nodule (not recorded which). Some clones in this sample may be carry-over from other donors' samples.

This clone was seen repeatedly, ten times or more. The rearrangement links TRBV7-3 to TRBJ2-3; D may be TRBD2 (6 bases). V was pared by 5 bases and J by 0 bases, with 9 bases between. The CDR3 contains 14 residues. Looked up from germline, CDR1 is SGHTA and CDR2 is FQGTGA. As DNA, the CDR3 is TGTGCCAGCAGCGGGGGGACTAGCACAGATACGCAGTATTTT. This translates into CASSGGTSTDTQYF.

The chain recombines TRBV20-1 with TRBJ2-1; 10 bases fit TRBD1. This CDR3 region has 15 residues. Trimming cost V 2 bases and J 5 bases; bases outside gene matches: 6. From germline, CDR1 is DFQATT and CDR2 SNEGSKA (reference sequence). This CDR3 is CSARPKGTGDNEQFF. CDR3 nucleotides: TGCAGTGCTAGACCAAAAGGGACAGGGGACAATGAGCAGTTCTTC.

This clone was recorded a few times. The rearrangement uses TRBV11-3 and TRBJ2-2; possibly TRBD2 for D (6 bases). The CDR3 extends over 13 amino acids. V lost 5 bases to trimming and J lost 7 bases, with 11 bases between them. The V gene's germline CDR1 is SGHNT and CDR2 YENEEA. The CDR3 is CASSQGGDGELFF. CDR3 coding DNA: TGTGCCAGCAGCCAGGGAGGTGACGGGGAGCTGTTTTTT.

This clone is labeled medium-sized (0.01 to 0.1%). This sequence joins TRBV6-5 and TRBJ2-7; D possibly corresponds to TRBD2 (6 bases). Trimming removed 2 bases from V and 7 bases from J, with 15 bases in between. The V gene's germline CDR1 is MNHEY and CDR2 SVGAGI. CDR3 length equals 14 residues. CDR3 DNA: TGTGCCAGCAGTTACCTACAATCCCGGGGGGAGCAGTACTTC. Protein: CASSYLQSRGEQYF.

V is TRBV20-1 and J is TRBJ2-7; 9 bases match TRBD2. The CDR3 totals 14 residues. Germline V gene sequence: CDR1 DFQATT, CDR2 SNEGSKA (reference sequence). After removal of 0 bases from V and 6 bases from J, the junction contained 6 bases not matched to a gene. The CDR3 here is CSARDLAGGFEQYF. Here the CDR3 DNA reads TGCAGTGCTAGAGATCTCGCGGGAGGGTTCGAGCAGTACTTC.

This clone was seen many times. J is TRBJ1-3 and V is TRBV6-6; D gene uncertain. The germline gives CDR1 MNHNY, CDR2 SVGAGI (reference sequence). The CDR3 runs to 16 residues. V lost 0 bases, J lost 0 bases, and 9 bases lay in between. The CDR3 is CASSYSSVGSGNTIYF. The CDR3 DNA reads as TGTGCCAGCAGTTACTCAAGCGTCGGCTCTGGAAACACCATATATTTT.

CDR3 residues: CATRDRGDYGYTF. For the CDR3, the DNA is TGTGCCACCCGGGACAGGGGTGACTATGGCTACACCTTC. V is TRBV2 and J is TRBJ1-2, with 10 nucleotides matching TRBD1. CDR1 is SNHLY and CDR2 is FYNNEI in the germline V gene. After removal of 10 bases from V and 3 bases from J, the junction contained 5 bases not matched to a gene. This CDR3 has 13 residues.

This rearrangement joins TRBV6-1 to TRBJ1-4; no reliable D call. This CDR3 has 15 amino acids. The V gene's germline CDR1 is MNHNS and CDR2 SASEGT. Between the trimmed V and J ends, which lost 6 bases and 3 bases, there was a span of 14 bases. CDR3 nucleotide sequence: TGTGCCAGCAGAAGGAAGGACGGACCTAATGAAAAACTGTTTTTT. Translated, it gives CASRRKDGPNEKLFF.

This clone was detected a few times. The chain is built from TRBV27 and TRBJ1-3; D not certain. The CDR3 length is 15 residues. The germline gives CDR1 MNHEY, CDR2 SMNVEV (reference sequence). V was cut by 0 bases and J by 2 bases, with 8 bases left in between. CDR3 sequence reads: CASSLSRATGNTIYF. The CDR3 DNA reads TGTGCCAGCAGTTTATCTAGGGCGACTGGAAACACCATATATTTT.

At least ten counts were recorded for this clone. This chain uses TRBV12-3 or TRBV12-4 with TRBJ1-3; D perhaps matches TRBD1 (5 bases). The CDR3 length is 14 residues. V was clipped by 0 bases and J by 2 bases, with 5 bases between them. The CDR3 loop is CASSLAGAGNTIYF. The CDR3, as DNA: TGTGCCAGCAGTTTAGCAGGGGCTGGAAACACCATATATTTT.